A single sample is the source of the 18 T cell receptor beta chains below, sequenced in a study of blood T cell dynamics during melanoma immunotherapy. Produced via immunoSEQ multiplex PCR; TCRdb's table is partial and in-frame only. The sample holds 14,000 to 15,000 clones; roughly 89% are singletons and the top ten take approximately 7.8%. Time point in this sample: week 3, after first cycle of checkpoint inhibitor. Source: blood, taken from a patient treated with checkpoint blockade. The receptors originated from a human donor with melanoma.

The DNA of the CDR3 is TGTGCCAGCAGCCCTGGAGGACTAGCGGGAATAAAGGATACGCAGTATTTT. Amino acid sequence: CASSPGGLAGIKDTQYF. The chain carries TRBV2 and TRBJ2-3; 12 nucleotides line up with TRBD2. Germline V lookup: CDR1 SNHLY, CDR2 FYNNEI. The CDR3 loop spans 17 amino acids. V lost 6 bases to trimming and J lost 6 bases; unmatched junction nucleotides: 13.

This chain links TRBV2 with TRBJ2-1, with 7 bases fitting TRBD2. The germline gives CDR1 SNHLY, CDR2 FYNNEI. The V segment lost 4 bases and the J segment 2 bases; nucleotides outside the gene matches: 11. The CDR3 has 17 amino acids. CDR3 residues: CASSATPGGGTYNEQFF. CDR3 DNA sequence: TGTGCCAGCAGTGCAACTCCCGGCGGGGGAACCTACAATGAGCAGTTCTTC. Based on the CDR3 plus reference TRBV2 and TRBJ2-1, the full variable domain is EPEVTQTPSHQVTQMGQEVILRCVPISNHLYFYWYRQILGQKVEFLVSFYNNEISEKSEIFDDQFSVERPDGSNFTLKIRSTKLEDSAMYFCASSATPGGGTYNEQFFGPGTRLTVL.

This clone was detected once. The chain uses TRBV7-9 and TRBJ2-3, with D uncertain. Germline CDR1 and CDR2: SEHNR and FQNEAQ (reference sequence). The CDR3 is 13 amino acids. V shed 6 bases and J shed 0 bases, with 7 bases lying between them. CDR3 DNA sequence: TGTGCCAGCAGGGACGGAAGCACAGATACGCAGTATTTT. Translating it yields CASRDGSTDTQYF.

The chain has TRBV5-6 and TRBJ1-2; tentative D call: TRBD1 (6 bases). The V end was cut by 1 base, the J end by 8 bases, with 18 bases between. The germline CDR1 and CDR2 sequences are SGHDT and YYEEEE. The CDR3 has 15 residues. DNA for the CDR3: TGTGCCAGCAGCTTGATTACGGGGGGCGCCTTGGGCTACACCTTC. It is translated as CASSLITGGALGYTF.

V is TRBV30 and J is TRBJ1-4, with D possibly TRBD1 on 6 matching bases. The ends were cut back, 3 bases at V and 8 bases at J, with 16 bases in the middle. From germline, CDR1 is GTSNPN and CDR2 SVGIG (reference sequence). This CDR3 comprises 14 residues. CDR3 protein: CAWSSWGAREKLFF. The CDR3, as DNA: TGTGCCTGGAGCTCCTGGGGGGCCAGGGAAAAACTGTTTTTT.

The CDR3 loop reads CASSLPGNYGYTF. CDR3 coding DNA: TGTGCCAGCAGCTTACCAGGGAACTATGGCTACACCTTC. This rearrangement joins TRBV7-9 to TRBJ1-2, with D tentatively TRBD1 (5 bases). With 2 bases removed from V and 2 bases from J, the gap between germline ends came to 6 bases. Germline CDR1 and CDR2: SEHNR and FQNEAQ (reference sequence). CDR3 length equals 13 residues. The variable domain in full, with the rest retrieved from reference TRBV7-9 and TRBJ1-2, is DTGVSQNPRHKITKRGQNVTFRCDPISEHNRLYWYRQTLGQGPEFLTYFQNEAQLEKSRLLSDRFSAERPKGSFSTLEIQRTEQGDSAMYLCASSLPGNYGYTFGSGTRLTVV.

The rearrangement joins TRBV7-2 to TRBJ2-1; the D is unclear. Trimming pared 1 base from V and 6 bases from J, leaving 4 bases between. The germline V gene encodes CDR1 SGHTA and CDR2 FQGNSA. The CDR3 contains 12 residues. This chain's CDR3 is CASSLGTNEQFF. CDR3 coding DNA: TGTGCCAGCAGCTTAGGCACCAATGAGCAGTTCTTC.

The gene calls are TRBV6-1 and TRBJ2-3; no clear D gene. CDR3 length: 14 residues. The germline V and J ends were trimmed by 7 bases and 0 bases, with 11 bases remaining between them. CDR1 and CDR2 (germline): MNHNS, SASEGT. In nucleotides, the CDR3 is TGTGCCAGCATTAAAGGGTACAGCACAGATACGCAGTATTTT. This codes for CASIKGYSTDTQYF.

J is TRBJ2-2 and V is TRBV7-9; D unclear. The CDR3 extends over 14 amino acids. CDR1 is SEHNR and CDR2 is FQNEAQ in the germline V gene (reference sequence). The V and J ends lost 6 bases and 2 bases respectively, with 10 bases between them. Written as DNA, the CDR3 is TGTGCCAGCAGTTTCGACGGTAACACCGGGGAGCTGTTTTTT. Translated: CASSFDGNTGELFF. The full variable domain, its missing parts supplied by reference TRBV7-9 and TRBJ2-2, is DTGVSQNPRHKITKRGQNVTFRCDPISEHNRLYWYRQTLGQGPEFLTYFQNEAQLEKSRLLSDRFSAERPKGSFSTLEIQRTEQGDSAMYLCASSFDGNTGELFFGEGSRLTVL.

DNA of the CDR3: TGCAGCGTCCCGGGACAGGGGGGAGAGACCCAGTACTTC. Translating it yields CSVPGQGGETQYF. The chain carries TRBV29-1 and TRBJ2-5; 11 bases map to TRBD1. CDR1 and CDR2 from the germline V gene are SQVTM and ANQGSEA. V trimming: 6 bases; J trimming: 4 bases; junction bases outside the gene matches: 4. This CDR3 has 13 amino acids.

The rearrangement links TRBV27 to TRBJ2-7; tentatively, D is TRBD1 (6 bases). The CDR3 runs 16 residues. Germline values: CDR1 MNHEY, CDR2 SMNVEV (reference sequence). Trimming shortened V by 6 bases and J by 3 bases, and 21 bases separated the two germline ends. This chain's CDR3 is CASRPSGTLGDYEQYF. DNA for the CDR3: TGTGCCAGCAGACCCTCCGGGACACTAGGGGACTACGAGCAGTACTTC.

The chain uses TRBV28 and TRBJ1-2; 7 bases map to TRBD1. The CDR3 covers 17 residues. Per the germline V gene, CDR1 is MDHEN and CDR2 is SYDVKM. J gave up 5 bases and V 6 bases, and 18 bases lay outside the gene matches. Here the CDR3 reads CASSPGEIGGDFYGYTF. CDR3 coding DNA: TGTGCCAGCAGCCCCGGGGAGATAGGGGGCGACTTTTATGGCTACACCTTC.

This chain links TRBV6-5 with TRBJ2-3; D tentatively reads TRBD1 or TRBD2 (5 bases each). V lost 0 bases to trimming and J lost 5 bases, with 9 bases between them. Germline V CDR1 and CDR2: MNHEY, SVGAGI. The CDR3 is 14 amino acids. The CDR3 here is CASSYSRDGDTQYF. The CDR3 nucleotides read TGTGCCAGCAGTTACTCTAGGGACGGAGATACGCAGTATTTT.

The chain links TRBV13 to TRBJ2-7; 12 bases are shared with TRBD2. V shed 5 bases and J 0 bases; nucleotides not matched to a gene: 5. CDR3 length: 16 amino acids. Germline assignment: CDR1 PRHDT and CDR2 FYEKMQ (reference sequence). CDR3 protein: CASSRSSGRVSYEQYF. CDR3 DNA sequence: TGTGCCAGCAGCAGATCTAGCGGGAGGGTCTCCTACGAGCAGTACTTC.

This rearrangement joins TRBV7-3 to TRBJ2-1; D gene ambiguous. The CDR3 loop spans 14 amino acids. V shed 3 bases and J shed 2 bases, with 8 bases lying between them. The germline CDR1 and CDR2 sequences are SGHTA and FQGTGA. CDR3 nucleotide sequence: TGTGCCAGCAGCTTCAGTTTAGCCTACAATGAGCAGTTCTTC. This sequence encodes CASSFSLAYNEQFF.

The chain joins TRBV7-2 to TRBJ2-5, with 8 bases fitting TRBD2. TRBJ2-7 explains the end of the DNA better; the J call may be wrong. Germline assignment: CDR1 SGHTA and CDR2 FQGNSA. The CDR3 has 18 residues. This chain's CDR3 is CASSLQTSGTSFSYEQYF. As DNA, the CDR3 is TGTGCCAGCAGCTTACAAACTAGCGGAACTTCCTTCTCCTACGAGCAGTACTTC.

The chain uses TRBV21-1 and TRBJ1-4; the D call TRBD1 from the table was never checked on the DNA. TRBV21-1 is a known pseudogene. The CDR3 extends over 18 amino acids. CDR3 loop: CASSKSLKLRKANEKLFF. The CDR3 DNA sequence: TGTGCCAGCAGCAAATCACTGAAACTCAGGAAAGCTAATGAAAAACTGTTTTTT.

This sequence joins TRBV9 and TRBJ2-2, with 11 bases that match TRBD2. The CDR3 extends over 15 amino acids. The germline CDR1 and CDR2 sequences are SGDLS and YYNGEE. V was clipped by 3 bases and J by 6 bases; unmatched bases: 4. CDR3 amino acids: CASSASGGWAGELFF. The CDR3 nucleotides read TGTGCCAGCAGCGCTAGCGGGGGGTGGGCCGGGGAGCTGTTTTTT.